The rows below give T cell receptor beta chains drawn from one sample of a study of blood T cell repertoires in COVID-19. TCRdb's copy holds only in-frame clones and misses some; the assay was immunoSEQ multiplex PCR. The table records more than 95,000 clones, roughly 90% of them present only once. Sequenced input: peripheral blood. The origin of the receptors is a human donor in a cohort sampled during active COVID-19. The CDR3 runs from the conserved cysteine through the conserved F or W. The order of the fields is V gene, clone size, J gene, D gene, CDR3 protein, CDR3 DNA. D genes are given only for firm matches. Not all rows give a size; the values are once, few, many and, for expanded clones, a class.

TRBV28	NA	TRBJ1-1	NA	CASPRAGGTDTEAFF	TGTGCCAGCCCCCGCGCGGGAGGTACGGACACTGAAGCTTTCTTT
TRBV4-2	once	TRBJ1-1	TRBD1	CASSQGTGGVYTEAFF	TGTGCCAGCAGCCAAGGGACAGGGGGCGTCTACACTGAAGCTTTCTTT
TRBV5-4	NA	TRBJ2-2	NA	CASSPPWPGELFF	TGTGCCAGCAGCCCCCCGTGGCCCGGGGAGCTGTTTTTT
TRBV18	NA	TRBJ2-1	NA	CASSPSGDEQFF	TGTGCCAGCTCCCCTTCAGGGGATGAGCAGTTCTTC
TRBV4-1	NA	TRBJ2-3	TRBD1	CASSQEDRGLPDTQYF	TGCGCCAGCAGCCAAGAGGACAGGGGGTTGCCAGATACGCAGTATTTT
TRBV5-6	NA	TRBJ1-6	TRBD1	CASSNTGGNNSPLHF	TGTGCCAGCAGCAATACAGGGGGCAATAATTCACCCCTCCACTTT
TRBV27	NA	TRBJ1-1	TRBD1	CASSPIRGVNTEAFF	TGTGCCAGCAGTCCAATCAGGGGGGTGAACACTGAAGCTTTCTTT
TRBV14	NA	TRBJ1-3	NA	CASRRGSSGNTIYF	TGTGCCAGCAGGCGGGGGAGCTCTGGAAACACCATATATTTT
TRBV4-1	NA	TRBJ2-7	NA	CASSQLDSLYEQYF	TGCGCCAGCAGCCAATTAGACAGCCTCTACGAGCAGTACTTC
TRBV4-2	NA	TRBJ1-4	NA	CASSQLTETGPNEKLFF	TGTGCCAGCAGCCAACTGACAGAGACGGGCCCTAATGAAAAACTGTTTTTT
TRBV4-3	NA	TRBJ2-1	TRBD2	CASSFLAGVYNNEQFF	TGCGCCAGCAGCTTCCTAGCGGGAGTGTACAACAATGAGCAGTTCTTC
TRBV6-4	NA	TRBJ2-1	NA	CASSDSLWGERFF	TGTGCCAGCAGTGACTCGTTGTGGGGAGAACGGTTCTTC
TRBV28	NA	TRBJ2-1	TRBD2	CASSLNPSSLAAGNEQFF	TGTGCCAGCAGTTTAAACCCCTCCTCACTAGCGGCGGGCAATGAGCAGTTCTTC
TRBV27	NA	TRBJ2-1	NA	CASSSGFPGNEQFF	TGTGCCAGCAGTTCGGGATTCCCCGGCAATGAGCAGTTCTTC
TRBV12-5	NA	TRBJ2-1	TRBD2	CASLAWGSGGYEQFF	TGTGCTAGTTTAGCTTGGGGTAGCGGGGGATATGAGCAGTTCTTC
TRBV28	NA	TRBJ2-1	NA	CASSLRVDEQFF	TGTGCCAGCAGTTTAAGAGTTGATGAGCAGTTCTTC
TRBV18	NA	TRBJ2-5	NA	CASSPGQGKGETQYF	TGTGCCAGCTCACCAGGGCAGGGGAAGGGAGAGACCCAGTACTTC
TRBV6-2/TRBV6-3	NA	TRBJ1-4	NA	CASSYLRLAAYEKLFF	TGTGCCAGCAGTTACTTACGCCTGGCGGCTTACGAAAAACTGTTTTTT
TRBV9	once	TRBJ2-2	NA	CASSVGVAVNTGELFF	TGTGCCAGCAGCGTGGGGGTAGCGGTGAACACCGGGGAGCTGTTTTTT
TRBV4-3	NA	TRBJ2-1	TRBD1	CASSQDAGGRTQFF	TGCGCCAGCAGCCAAGATGCAGGGGGCAGAACGCAGTTCTTC
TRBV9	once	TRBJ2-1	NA	CASSVDGTPYNEQFF	TGTGCCAGCAGCGTAGATGGGACTCCCTACAATGAGCAGTTCTTC
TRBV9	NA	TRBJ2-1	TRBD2	CASSVVGGGITNEQFF	TGTGCCAGCAGCGTAGTGGGGGGAGGGATCACCAATGAGCAGTTCTTC
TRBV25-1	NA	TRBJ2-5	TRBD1	CASSESGTEETQYF	TGTGCCAGCAGTGAATCCGGGACAGAAGAGACCCAGTACTTC
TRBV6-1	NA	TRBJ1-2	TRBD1	CASSEARTGARYGYTF	TGTGCCAGCAGTGAAGCGAGGACAGGGGCCCGCTATGGCTACACCTTC
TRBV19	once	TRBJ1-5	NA	CASGEASQPQHF	TGTGCCAGTGGAGAGGCAAGCCAGCCCCAGCATTTT
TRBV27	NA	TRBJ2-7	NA	CASSFGTQTDYEQYF	TGTGCCAGCAGTTTCGGGACACAGACAGACTACGAGCAGTACTTC
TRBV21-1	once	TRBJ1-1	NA	CASSQTHHGAFF	TGTGCCAGCTCTCAGACTCACCACGGGGCTTTCTTT
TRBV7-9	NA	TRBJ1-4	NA	CASSLGYGGGKLFF	TGTGCCAGCAGCTTAGGATACGGGGGAGGAAAACTGTTTTTT
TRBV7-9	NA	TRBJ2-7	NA	CASGERADEQYF	TGTGCCAGCGGCGAGAGGGCCGACGAGCAGTACTTC
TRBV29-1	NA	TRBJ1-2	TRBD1	CSVDRGTQGNYGYTF	TGCAGCGTTGATCGCGGCACACAGGGGAACTATGGCTACACCTTC
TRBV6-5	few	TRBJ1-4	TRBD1	CATSGTGPEKLFF	TGTGCCACCTCCGGGACAGGGCCCGAAAAACTGTTTTTT